This T cell receptor (beta chain) was identified during a study of blood T cell repertoires in COVID-19. Study in general: Samples taken during acute and convalescent COVID-19 were collected in the United States, Italy and Spain. PBMCs, B-cell-depleted T cells, or T cells provided the cDNA or gDNA that made up the material.

In the source study's methods: Estimation of nucleated cell counts relied on the amplification of reference gene primers. Method: immunoSEQ multiplex PCR; TCRdb's copy keeps in-frame clones and lacks some. V, J and clone size reflect that table, while D and trimming were determined from the DNA. The sample lists around 64,000 clones; 87% were seen once. This CDR3 has 13 residues. The J segment lost 2 bases and the V segment lost 6 bases, leaving 3 bases of the junction unmatched. The rearrangement uses TRBV12-3 or TRBV12-4 and TRBJ2-5; 7 bases are a match to TRBD1. The sequenced sample was peripheral blood. This TCR was sampled from an elderly woman with acute or convalescent COVID-19. The CDR3 here is CASRPTGQETQYF. In nucleotides, the CDR3 is TGTGCCAGCAGACCGACAGGGCAAGAGACCCAGTACTTC.